The 5 T cell receptor beta chains presented below share a single source sample, sequenced in a study of metastatic and nonmetastatic thyroid tumors (dated by TCRdb to the early 2020s). Before undergoing thyroid surgery, none of the patients had been given any kind of treatment. Library method: PCR. The sample was run on an Illumina HiSeq 4000. TCRdb reprocessed the public reads (quality trimming at Q25 with fastp, clone calling with MiXCR) and kept in-frame beta chains. The sample table contains several thousand clones; only one count was recorded for roughly a sixth of them. The top ten hold 11% of the sample. What was sequenced was tumor tissue. The source of these receptors is a male donor with papillary thyroid cancer or a benign thyroid nodule (not recorded which). Some clones in this sample may be carry-over from other donors' samples.

The V call is TRBV30, the J call TRBJ1-4, with TRBD1 as a possible D gene (5 bases). CDR3 length: 14 amino acids. V lost 2 bases and J lost 6, with 13 bases in between. The germline gives CDR1 GTSNPN, CDR2 SVGIG (reference sequence). CDR3 in amino acids: CAWSTRGKDEKLFF. CDR3 DNA: TGTGCCTGGAGTACTAGGGGAAAGGATGAAAAACTGTTTTTT.

This clone is categorized as medium-sized (0.01 to 0.1%). The J gene is TRBJ2-5, the V gene TRBV10-3; 9 nucleotides line up with TRBD1. The V segment lost 6 bases and the J segment 5 bases; nucleotides outside the gene matches: 7. The CDR3 runs 14 residues. The germline gives CDR1 ENHRY, CDR2 SYGVKD. CDR3 DNA sequence: TGTGCCATCAGGGGACAGGGCAATCGGGAGACCCAGTACTTC. Translating gives CAIRGQGNRETQYF.

This clone showed up many times. This chain connects TRBV30 to TRBJ1-2; unclear D gene. CDR1 and CDR2 from the germline V gene are GTSNPN and SVGIG (reference sequence). This CDR3 comprises 13 residues. Trimming took 4 bases from V and 6 from J, leaving 15 bases between them. The CDR3 sequence is CAWNPRNPHGYTF. CDR3 DNA: TGTGCCTGGAATCCAAGAAATCCCCATGGCTACACCTTC. The full variable domain, in which reference TRBV30 and TRBJ1-2 provide the parts outside the CDR3, is SQTIHQWPATLVQPVGSPLSLECTVEGTSNPNLYWYRQAAGRGLQLLFYSVGIGQISSEVPQNLSASRPQDRQFILSSKKLLLSDSGFYLCAWNPRNPHGYTFGSGTRLTVV.

This clone is a singleton in its sample. A read error may be the cause here, since a much bigger clone is one base away. V is TRBV5-4 and J is TRBJ2-1; D gene uncertain. Trimming stripped 6 bases from V and 1 base from J, with 8 bases between. Germline CDR1 reads SGHNT; CDR2 reads YYREEE (reference sequence). The CDR3 totals 13 residues. The chain's CDR3 is CASIPSSYNEQFF. The CDR3 bases are TGTGCCAGCATCCCTAGTTCCTACAATGAGCAGTTCTTC.

The chain links TRBV18 to TRBJ1-2, with TRBD1 matching 9 bases. Germline V gene sequence: CDR1 KGHSH, CDR2 LQKENI. The V and J ends lost 5 bases and 7 bases, in that order; junction bases with no gene match: 11. The CDR3 consists of 15 residues. The CDR3 nucleotides are TGTGCCAGCTCAGCCACGTCACAGGGGGCGCCTGGCTACACCTTC. Protein: CASSATSQGAPGYTF.